A selection of T cell receptor beta chains follows, all from one sample in a study of blood T cell repertoires in COVID-19. Some clones are missing from TCRdb's copy, which holds only in-frame ones; the method was immunoSEQ multiplex PCR. In the table there are under 300,000 clones, more than 80% of which are singletons. Specimen: peripheral blood. The source is a human donor in a cohort sampled during active COVID-19. Both conserved end residues are part of each CDR3. Each record gives: D gene, clone size, V gene, J gene, CDR3 DNA, CDR3 protein. The D gene is left open where the match is weak. Size is stated for part of the rows, as once, few or many counts, or as a class when the clone is expanded.

>.|.|TRBV29-1|TRBJ2-5
TGCAGCGTTGAAGATCCGGACTACCAAGAGACCCAGTACTTC
CSVEDPDYQETQYF
>TRBD1|.|TRBV19|TRBJ2-2
TGTGCCAGTAGTCTCTTGGACAGGGCGAACACCGGGGAGCTGTTTTTT
CASSLLDRANTGELFF
>TRBD2|few|TRBV6-5|TRBJ2-7
TGTGCCAGCAGTTACTCCGGGAGGGGGTGGCCCTACGAGCAGTACTTC
CASSYSGRGWPYEQYF
>.|.|TRBV4-1|TRBJ2-1
TGCGCCAGCAGCCCCCTCCCCACTGGTGAGCAGTTCTTC
CASSPLPTGEQFF
>.|.|TRBV7-6|TRBJ2-7
TGTGCCAGCAGCTCAGACTTGTTCTCCTCCTACGAGCAGTACTTC
CASSSDLFSSYEQYF
>.|once|TRBV12-3/TRBV12-4|TRBJ1-2
TGTGCCAGCAGTCGGACAGACTATGGCTACACCTTC
CASSRTDYGYTF
>TRBD1|once|TRBV6-4|TRBJ1-1
TGTGCCAGCAGACCCGGACAGGGCACTGAAGCTTTCTTT
CASRPGQGTEAFF
>TRBD1|few|TRBV7-9|TRBJ2-7
TGTGCCAGCAGCTACCCGGGACAGGGGGTTGTCGAGCAGTACTTC
CASSYPGQGVVEQYF
>.|.|TRBV19|TRBJ2-3
TGTGCCAGTAGTCTGGGGGGAAGGTTCATAGATACGCAGTATTTT
CASSLGGRFIDTQYF
>TRBD2|.|TRBV5-4|TRBJ2-1
TGTGCCAGCAGCTTTAAGGGCGGGAGGGAGACCTACAATGAGCAGTTCTTC
CASSFKGGRETYNEQFF
>.|.|TRBV6-5|TRBJ1-5
TGTGCCAGCAGTTCGCAGGTACGACAGCCCCAGCATTTT
CASSSQVRQPQHF
>.|.|TRBV21-1|TRBJ1-6
TGTGCCAGCAGCAGGGAGCTTAACGGCTCACCCCTCCACTTT
CASSRELNGSPLHF
>.|.|TRBV6-5|TRBJ1-5
TGTGCCACCAAAGTGGACTCCAATCAGCCCCAGCATTTT
CATKVDSNQPQHF
>TRBD2|once|TRBV6-4|TRBJ2-3
TGTGCCAGCAGTGCCATTGCGGCTAGCGGTAGCACAGATACGCAGTATTTT
CASSAIAASGSTDTQYF
>.|.|TRBV30|TRBJ2-3
TGTGCCTGGGATAGGGGAGGACGAGATACGCAGTATTTT
CAWDRGGRDTQYF
>TRBD1|.|TRBV15|TRBJ2-7
TGTGCCACCAGCAGAGGGGACAGGGGTTACGAGCAGTACTTC
CATSRGDRGYEQYF
>TRBD1|.|TRBV2|TRBJ2-1
TGTGCCAGCAGATTGGACAGGGATTCCCTCCATGAGCAGTTCTTC
CASRLDRDSLHEQFF
>.|many|TRBV7-2|TRBJ1-6
TGTGCCAGCAGCTCGCAGGGTTTTGAACCCCTCCACTTT
CASSSQGFEPLHF
>TRBD1|.|TRBV2|TRBJ2-5
TGTGCCAGCAGTGGAAGGGACAGGGCGGAGACCCAGTACTTC
CASSGRDRAETQYF
>TRBD1|.|TRBV7-8|TRBJ1-4
TGTGCCAGCAGCTTATTAGACAGGGAGAGTGAAAAACTGTTTTTT
CASSLLDRESEKLFF
>.|once|TRBV6-4|TRBJ2-2
TGTGCCAGCAGTGACTCAGAGACCGGGGAGCTGTTTTTT
CASSDSETGELFF
>TRBD2|.|TRBV15|TRBJ2-7
TGTGCCACCAGCAGCTTAGCGGGAACCAACTACGAGCAGTACTTC
CATSSLAGTNYEQYF
>.|.|TRBV6-1|TRBJ1-2
TGTGCCAGCAGTGAACTGGAGGGTACGGGCTACACCTTC
CASSELEGTGYTF
>.|.|TRBV9|TRBJ2-2
TGTGCCAGCAGCGCTACAGGGACCGGGGAGCTGTTTTTT
CASSATGTGELFF
>.|.|TRBV2|TRBJ1-2
TGTGCCAGCAGTACCTCCAGATATGGCTACACCTTC
CASSTSRYGYTF
>.|.|TRBV9|TRBJ1-1
TGTGCCAGCAGCGTCTTCGGGGGGACTGAAGCTTTCTTT
CASSVFGGTEAFF
>TRBD1|.|TRBV12-5|TRBJ2-7
TGTGCTAGTGGTTTGGGGGGACAGGTTGGATACGAGCAGTACTTC
CASGLGGQVGYEQYF
>TRBD1|many|TRBV19|TRBJ1-1
TGTGCCACCATACAGGGGCAGAACACTGAAGCTTTCTTT
CATIQGQNTEAFF
>TRBD2|.|TRBV5-4|TRBJ2-7
TGTGCCAGCAGAGTAAGCGGGAGAGTGGACGAGCAGTACTTC
CASRVSGRVDEQYF
>.|.|TRBV7-3|TRBJ2-1
TGTGCCAGCAGCCCGGGCTCCTACAATGAGCAGTTCTTC
CASSPGSYNEQFF
>TRBD1|once|TRBV10-3|TRBJ2-1
TGTGCCATCAGTGTACAGGGGGCAAGTGGTGAGCAGTTCTTC
CAISVQGASGEQFF
>.|.|TRBV15|TRBJ1-1
TGTGCCACCAGTCAGGGGCCCGGGACTGAAGCTTTCTTT
CATSQGPGTEAFF
>TRBD2|.|TRBV4-1|TRBJ2-7
TGCGCCAGCAGGCGGACTAGCGGGGGGTCCTTAGGAGAGCAGTACTTC
CASRRTSGGSLGEQYF
>.|.|TRBV10-3|TRBJ1-1
TGTGCCATCAGTGGTCCAGAGAACACTGAAGCTTTCTTT
CAISGPENTEAFF
>.|.|TRBV28|TRBJ2-7
TGTGCCAGCCCACCAAACGGGGGACAGAGCTCCTACGAGCAGTACTTC
CASPPNGGQSSYEQYF
>.|.|TRBV6-5|TRBJ2-5
TGTGCCAGCAGTTACTCGGCAGGGTTGGAAGAGACCCAGTACTTC
CASSYSAGLEETQYF
>TRBD1|.|TRBV9|TRBJ1-2
TGTGCCAGCAGCGGGACAGGGAGGCACTATGGCTACACCTTC
CASSGTGRHYGYTF
>.|.|TRBV30|TRBJ2-5
TGTGCCTGGAGGCACCGGACAGTTATTCAAGAGACCCAGTACTTC
CAWRHRTVIQETQYF
>.|.|TRBV24-1|TRBJ2-5
TGTGCCACCAGTGATGGCAGGGTAGAGGCGGAGACCCAGTACTTC
CATSDGRVEAETQYF
>.|.|TRBV15|TRBJ2-2
TGTGCCACCAGCAGAGAAACCGGGACACCATTCACCGGGGAGCTGTTTTTT
CATSRETGTPFTGELFF
>.|few|TRBV6-1|TRBJ1-5
TGTGCCAGCAGTGAAGTGTCCGGGGAACCCCGGCCCCAGCATTTT
CASSEVSGEPRPQHF
>TRBD2|once|TRBV27|TRBJ2-1
TGTGCCAGCAGTTCCTTAAATCTAGCGGGAGCTAATGAGCAGTTCTTC
CASSSLNLAGANEQFF
>TRBD1|once|TRBV19|TRBJ1-2
TGTGCCAGTAGTATTCGCAGGGGGTCTGGTGGCTACACCTTC
CASSIRRGSGGYTF